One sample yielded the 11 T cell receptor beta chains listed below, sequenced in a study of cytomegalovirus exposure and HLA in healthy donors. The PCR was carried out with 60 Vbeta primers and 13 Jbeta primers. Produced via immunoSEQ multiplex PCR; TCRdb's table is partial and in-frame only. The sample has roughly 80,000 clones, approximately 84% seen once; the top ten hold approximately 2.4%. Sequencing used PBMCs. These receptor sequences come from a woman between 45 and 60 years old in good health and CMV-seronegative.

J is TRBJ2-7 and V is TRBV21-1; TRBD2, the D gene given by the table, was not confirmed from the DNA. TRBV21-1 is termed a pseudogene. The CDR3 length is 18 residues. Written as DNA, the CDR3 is TGTGCCAGCAGCAAACCTAGCGGGAGAGAGGCTTTGAGCTACGAGCAGTACTTC. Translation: CASSKPSGREALSYEQYF.

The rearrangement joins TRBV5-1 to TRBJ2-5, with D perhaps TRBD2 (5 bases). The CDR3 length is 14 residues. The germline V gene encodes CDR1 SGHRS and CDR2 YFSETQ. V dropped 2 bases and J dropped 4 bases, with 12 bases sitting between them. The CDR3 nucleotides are TGCGCCAGCAGCTTAATAGGTGGAGGAGAGACCCAGTACTTC. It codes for CASSLIGGGETQYF. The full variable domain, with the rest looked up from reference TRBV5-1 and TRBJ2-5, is KAGVTQTPRYLIKTRGQQVTLSCSPISGHRSVSWYQQTPGQGLQFLFEYFSETQRNKGNFPGRFSGRQFSNSRSEMNVSTLELGDSALYLCASSLIGGGETQYFGPGTRLLVL.

The CDR3 loop reads CASSRGGGQETQYF. The CDR3 nucleotides read TGCGCCAGCAGCCGCGGGGGGGGCCAAGAGACCCAGTACTTC. This chain joins TRBV5-1 and TRBJ2-5; the match to TRBD2 covers 9 bases. V trimming: 4 bases; J trimming: 1 base; junction bases outside the gene matches: 2. Germline V gene sequence: CDR1 SGHRS, CDR2 YFSETQ. The length of the CDR3 is 14 residues.

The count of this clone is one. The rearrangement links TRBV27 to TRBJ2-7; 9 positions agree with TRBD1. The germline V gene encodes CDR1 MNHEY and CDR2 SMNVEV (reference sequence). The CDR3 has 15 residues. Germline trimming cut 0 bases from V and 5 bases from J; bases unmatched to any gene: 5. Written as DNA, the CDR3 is TGTGCCAGCAGTTTATCGGACAGGGGAAGAGACGAGCAGTACTTC. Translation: CASSLSDRGRDEQYF.

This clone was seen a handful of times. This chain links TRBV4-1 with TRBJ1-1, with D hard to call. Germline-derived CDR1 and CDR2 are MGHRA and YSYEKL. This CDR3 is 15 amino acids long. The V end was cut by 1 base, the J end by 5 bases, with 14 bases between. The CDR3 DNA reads TGCGCCAGCAGCCAAGGAGTGGAAGGGAGGACTGAAGCTTTCTTT. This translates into CASSQGVEGRTEAFF.

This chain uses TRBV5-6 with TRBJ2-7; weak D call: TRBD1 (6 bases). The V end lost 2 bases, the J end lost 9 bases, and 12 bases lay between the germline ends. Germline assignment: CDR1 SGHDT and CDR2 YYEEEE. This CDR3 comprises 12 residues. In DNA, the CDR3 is TGTGCCAGCAGCTTCCCCGGACAGCCGCAGTACGTC. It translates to CASSFPGQPQYV.

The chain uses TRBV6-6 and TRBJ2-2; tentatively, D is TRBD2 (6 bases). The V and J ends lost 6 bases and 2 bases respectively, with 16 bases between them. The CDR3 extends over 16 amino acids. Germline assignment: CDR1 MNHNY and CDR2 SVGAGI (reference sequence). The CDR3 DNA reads TGTGCCAGCAGCCTCTCCGGCGGGATTAACACCGGGGAGCTGTTTTTT. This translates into CASSLSGGINTGELFF.

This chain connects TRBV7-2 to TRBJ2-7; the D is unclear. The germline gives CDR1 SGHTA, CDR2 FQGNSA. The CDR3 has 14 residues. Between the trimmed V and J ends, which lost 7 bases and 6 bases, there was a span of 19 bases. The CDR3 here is CASTLRFFTREQYV. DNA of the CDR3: TGTGCCAGCACCTTGAGGTTCTTTACGCGCGAGCAGTACGTC.

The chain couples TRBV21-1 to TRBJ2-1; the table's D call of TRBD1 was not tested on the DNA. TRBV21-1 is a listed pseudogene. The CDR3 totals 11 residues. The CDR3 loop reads CATGTDNEQFF. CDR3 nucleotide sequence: TGTGCCACCGGGACAGACAATGAGCAGTTCTTC.

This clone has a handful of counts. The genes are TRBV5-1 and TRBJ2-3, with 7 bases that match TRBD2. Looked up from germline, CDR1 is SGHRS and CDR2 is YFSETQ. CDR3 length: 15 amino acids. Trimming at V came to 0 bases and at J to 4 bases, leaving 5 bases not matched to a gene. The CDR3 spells CASSLAGGEADTQYF. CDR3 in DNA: TGCGCCAGCAGCTTGGCGGGGGGAGAAGCAGATACGCAGTATTTT. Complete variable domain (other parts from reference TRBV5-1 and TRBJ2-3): KAGVTQTPRYLIKTRGQQVTLSCSPISGHRSVSWYQQTPGQGLQFLFEYFSETQRNKGNFPGRFSGRQFSNSRSEMNVSTLELGDSALYLCASSLAGGEADTQYFGPGTRLTVL.

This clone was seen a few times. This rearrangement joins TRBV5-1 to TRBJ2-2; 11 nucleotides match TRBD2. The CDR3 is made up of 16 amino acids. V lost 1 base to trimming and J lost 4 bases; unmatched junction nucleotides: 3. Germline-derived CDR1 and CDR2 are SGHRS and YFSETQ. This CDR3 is CASSLRLAGGTGELFF. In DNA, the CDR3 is TGCGCCAGCAGCTTGAGGCTAGCGGGAGGCACCGGGGAGCTGTTTTTT.